This entry lists 29 T cell receptor beta chains sequenced from one sample in a study of Ad26.COV2.S vaccination and SARS-CoV-2 variants. Treatment meaning: 15 to 20 received Ad26.COV2.S at low or high dose, single or two shots; about five received placebo; per-sample allocation not given. The samples were gathered on day 63 after the first injection of vaccine or placebo. Some clones are missing from TCRdb's copy, which holds only in-frame ones; the method was immunoSEQ multiplex PCR. The sample has approximately 480,000 clones, around nine tenths seen once. Sequences were derived from peripheral blood, sampled in a trial of Ad26.COV2.S vaccine versus placebo. The receptors originated from a person between 18 and 65 years old who received the Ad26.COV2.S COVID-19 vaccine or a placebo.

The chain couples TRBV14 to TRBJ1-4; D gene unclear. The length of the CDR3 is 13 residues. Germline V gene data show CDR1 as SGHDN and CDR2 as FVKESK. V lost 1 base and J lost 8, with 8 bases in between. The CDR3 loop is CASSQGLREKLFF. DNA of the CDR3: TGTGCCAGCAGCCAAGGACTTCGGGAAAAACTGTTTTTT.

V gene TRBV5-1 combines with J gene TRBJ2-4; maybe TRBD2 (6 bases). The germline V and J ends were trimmed by 4 bases and 7 bases, with 12 bases remaining between them. The germline V gene has CDR1 SGHRS and CDR2 YFSETQ. The CDR3 consists of 13 residues. The CDR3 here is CASSGLGGNIQYF. DNA of the CDR3: TGCGCCAGCAGCGGATTAGGAGGGAACATTCAGTACTTC.

The chain employs TRBV10-3 and TRBJ2-7; TRBD1 aligns across 9 bases. Germline V gene data show CDR1 as ENHRY and CDR2 as SYGVKD. V was pared by 7 bases and J by 6 bases, with 4 bases of the junction left unmatched. The CDR3 covers 12 residues. The CDR3 spells CAIMDRGREQYF. In nucleotides, the CDR3 is TGTGCCATCATGGACAGGGGCCGCGAGCAGTACTTC.

This sequence joins TRBV4-1 and TRBJ1-2; D unclear. The V gene lost 0 bases and the J gene lost 9 bases, with 11 bases spanning the gap. Germline CDR1 MGHRA, CDR2 YSYEKL. CDR3 length: 13 amino acids. CDR3 in amino acids: CASSQDPGDRYTF. The CDR3 DNA reads TGCGCCAGCAGCCAAGATCCTGGGGATCGCTACACCTTC.

The chain carries TRBV28 and TRBJ1-2, with TRBD1 as a possible D gene (6 bases). V was cut by 5 bases and J by 4 bases, with 17 bases left in between. This CDR3 has 15 amino acids. Germline loops: CDR1 MDHEN, CDR2 SYDVKM. The CDR3 nucleotides read TGTGCCAGCAGTCTCAACAGGGATTTGTTCTATGGCTACACCTTC. This translates into CASSLNRDLFYGYTF.

This sequence joins TRBV7-3 and TRBJ2-5; 9 bases are a match to TRBD2. V trimming: 5 bases; J trimming: 2 bases; junction bases outside the gene matches: 15. CDR1 is SGHTA, CDR2 FQGTGA, per germline. The CDR3 loop spans 18 amino acids. CDR3 sequence (DNA): TGTGCCAGCAGCAAACAGGGAGGCGGACTAGCGAATCAAGAGACCCAGTACTTC. Amino acid sequence: CASSKQGGGLANQETQYF.

The chain employs TRBV7-2 and TRBJ2-7; the match to TRBD2 covers 7 bases. The CDR3 is 15 amino acids. The V and J ends lost 5 bases and 0 bases, in that order; junction bases with no gene match: 7. The germline CDR1 and CDR2 sequences are SGHTA and FQGNSA. CDR3 region: CASSQRLASSYEQYF. The CDR3 region has the DNA TGTGCCAGCAGCCAACGACTAGCTTCCTCCTACGAGCAGTACTTC.

J is TRBJ1-6 and V is TRBV28; 9 nucleotides agree with TRBD1. This CDR3 spans 13 amino acids. The junction had 11 bases not matched to a gene; V was cut back by 9 bases and J by 14 bases. Germline V gene data show CDR1 as MDHEN and CDR2 as SYDVKM. The DNA of the CDR3 is TGTGCCAGTACAGGGGGCCCTTCGTCCTCCCTCCACTTT. Residues: CASTGGPSSSLHF.

The gene calls are TRBV3-1 (or the pseudogene TRBV3-2) and TRBJ2-1; no reliable D call. Trimming took off 4 bases at V and 4 bases at J, with 8 bases between the two ends. CDR1 and CDR2 from the germline V gene are LGHDT and YNNKEL (reference sequence). The CDR3 runs 13 residues. The CDR3 protein is CASSLSLYNEQFF. The CDR3 DNA sequence: TGTGCCAGCAGCCTTTCCCTGTACAATGAGCAGTTCTTC.

The V call is TRBV6-6, the J call TRBJ1-6, with 10 bases matching TRBD1. Germline V CDR1 and CDR2: MNHNY, SVGAGI (reference sequence). The CDR3 is made up of 16 amino acids. Losses at the gene ends were 6 bases for V and 9 bases for J; bases not matched to a gene: 11. The CDR3 nucleotides are TGTGCCAGCAGATATCTACCGGGACAGGGGACTTCACCCCTCCACTTT. The encoded protein is CASRYLPGQGTSPLHF.

The rearrangement joins TRBV7-2 to TRBJ2-7, with 7 bases fitting TRBD1. CDR1 SGHTA and CDR2 FQGNSA come from the germline V gene. Trimming took 5 bases from V and 6 from J; bases not matched to a gene: 7. The CDR3 has 13 residues. The CDR3 sequence is CASSRTGNGEQYF. The CDR3 DNA follows: TGTGCCAGCAGCCGGACAGGTAACGGCGAGCAGTACTTC.

This chain uses TRBV28 with TRBJ2-3, with a possible D match to TRBD1 (6 bases). The V end lost 3 bases, the J end lost 2 bases, and 15 bases lay between the germline ends. Per the germline V gene, CDR1 is MDHEN and CDR2 is SYDVKM. The CDR3 contains 16 residues. This CDR3 is CASSLGAGPPTDTQYF. The CDR3, as DNA: TGTGCCAGCAGTTTGGGGGCAGGGCCCCCCACAGATACGCAGTATTTT.

The genes are TRBV9 and TRBJ1-6, with 7 bases that match TRBD1. V was clipped by 3 bases and J by 0 bases; unmatched bases: 9. The germline CDR1 and CDR2 sequences are SGDLS and YYNGEE. The CDR3 covers 18 residues. This chain's CDR3 is CASSEDPWDSSYNSPLHF. CDR3 sequence (DNA): TGTGCCAGCAGCGAAGATCCTTGGGACAGCTCCTATAATTCACCCCTCCACTTT.

The genes are TRBV30 and TRBJ1-5; a possible D gene is TRBD1 (5 bases). The CDR3 has 14 residues. Germline assignment: CDR1 GTSNPN and CDR2 SVGIG (reference sequence). V dropped 0 bases and J dropped 6 bases, with 12 bases sitting between them. The chain's CDR3 is CAWSVSGLVQPQHF. The CDR3 bases are TGTGCCTGGAGTGTTTCAGGGCTTGTTCAGCCCCAGCATTTT.

This sequence joins TRBV27 and TRBJ2-3; 11 nucleotides line up with TRBD1. The V and J ends lost 4 bases and 1 base, in that order; junction bases with no gene match: 7. Germline V gene sequence: CDR1 MNHEY, CDR2 SMNVEV (reference sequence). The CDR3 extends over 17 amino acids. Here the CDR3 reads CASSSPGTGGGTDTQYF. The CDR3, as DNA: TGTGCCAGCAGTTCACCCGGGACAGGGGGGGGCACAGATACGCAGTATTTT.

V gene TRBV19 combines with J gene TRBJ1-2, with unresolved D. The CDR3 runs to 14 residues. Germline V gene sequence: CDR1 LNHDA, CDR2 SQIVND (reference sequence). With 5 bases removed from V and 7 bases from J, the gap between germline ends came to 17 bases. The CDR3 region has the DNA TGTGCCAGTAGTCCCCCTGGTATGGCCGTTGGCTACACCTTC. Translating gives CASSPPGMAVGYTF.

This sequence joins TRBV19 and TRBJ2-6, with D perhaps given as TRBD1 or TRBD2 (5 bases each). Germline CDR1 and CDR2: LNHDA and SQIVND (reference sequence). The germline V and J ends were trimmed by 0 bases and 10 bases, with 10 bases remaining between them. The CDR3 length is 14 residues. The CDR3 region is CASSIDGGPNVLTF. The CDR3 nucleotides read TGTGCCAGTAGTATAGATGGGGGACCAAACGTCCTGACTTTC.

The chain combines TRBV19 with TRBJ1-1; D is unclear. V dropped 4 bases and J dropped 7 bases, with 13 bases sitting between them. This CDR3 contains 13 residues. Germline lookup yields CDR1 LNHDA and CDR2 SQIVND (reference sequence). The CDR3 coding sequence is TGTGCCAGTAGTACTGGGAGAGGTCGTGAAGCTTTCTTT. This gives the protein CASSTGRGREAFF.

V usage is TRBV5-1 and J usage is TRBJ2-3, with D tentatively TRBD1 or TRBD2 (5 bases each). V was clipped by 2 bases and J by 3 bases, with 22 bases between them. The CDR3 has 18 residues. The germline V gene has CDR1 SGHRS and CDR2 YFSETQ. In DNA form, the CDR3 reads TGCGCCAGCAGCTTATGGCGGGCCCGGGGCACTGGAACAGATACGCAGTATTTT. Protein sequence: CASSLWRARGTGTDTQYF.

This clone was counted once. This chain connects TRBV7-3 to TRBJ2-3; 7 bases fit TRBD1. The CDR3 totals 15 residues. Germline CDR1 reads SGHTA; CDR2 reads FQGTGA. The J segment lost 3 bases and the V segment lost 5 bases, leaving 8 bases of the junction unmatched. The CDR3 DNA sequence: TGTGCCAGCAGCCCTGACAGGGTGGGAACAGATACGCAGTATTTT. As protein: CASSPDRVGTDTQYF.

This clone showed up just a few times. The J gene is TRBJ2-7, the V gene TRBV25-1; either TRBD1 or TRBD2 may supply D (5 bases each). Trimming took off 5 bases at V and 1 base at J, with 18 bases between the two ends. The germline gives CDR1 MGHDK, CDR2 SYGVNS. This CDR3 is 16 amino acids long. CDR3 region: CASSPTRDRTSYEQYF. The CDR3 DNA is TGTGCCAGCAGTCCTACCCGGGACCGAACATCCTACGAGCAGTACTTC.

The CDR3 loop reads CASQDSYGYTF. CDR3 DNA: TGTGCCAGCCAGGACAGCTATGGCTACACCTTC. J is TRBJ1-2 and V is TRBV19, with D tentatively TRBD1 (6 bases). Germline CDR1 and CDR2: LNHDA and SQIVND (reference sequence). Trimming cost V 9 bases and J 4 bases, with 9 bases left between them. The CDR3 extends over 11 amino acids.

The chain couples TRBV19 to TRBJ2-6; D remains unclear. The germline V gene has CDR1 LNHDA and CDR2 SQIVND (reference sequence). V was trimmed by 7 bases and J by 0 bases, leaving 7 bases between them. This CDR3 comprises 14 residues. For the CDR3, the DNA is TGTGCCAGTAAAGACTTCTCTGGGGCCAACGTCCTGACTTTC. This translates into CASKDFSGANVLTF.

The CDR3 DNA is TGTGCCAGCAGAGAGGGGGCCTACAATGAGCAGTTCTTC. This encodes CASREGAYNEQFF. The chain recombines TRBV16 with TRBJ2-1; the D gene is possibly TRBD1 (6 bases). Germline CDR1 is KGHSY and CDR2 is FQNENV. This CDR3 is built from 13 residues. Deletions cut 6 bases from V and 2 bases from J, with 8 bases between.

This chain connects TRBV7-8 to TRBJ1-1, with TRBD1 matching 7 bases. Looked up from germline, CDR1 is SGHVS and CDR2 is FQNEAQ. CDR3 size: 14 residues. The trim removed 5 bases at V and 1 base at J, leaving 4 bases unmatched. The CDR3 here is CASSPRQGNTEAFF. In DNA, the CDR3 is TGTGCCAGCAGCCCACGACAGGGGAACACTGAAGCTTTCTTT.

The chain couples TRBV19 to TRBJ2-3; 8 bases agree with TRBD1. The ends lost 3 bases at V and 5 bases at J; junction bases unmatched: 4. CDR1 is LNHDA, CDR2 SQIVND, per germline (reference sequence). This CDR3 is built from 14 residues. In DNA form, the CDR3 reads TGTGCCAGTAGTATTGCCAGGGGGCGAGATACGCAGTATTTT. This encodes CASSIARGRDTQYF.

The gene calls are TRBV10-2 and TRBJ1-1; possibly TRBD1 for D (6 bases). Trimming took 2 bases from V and 3 from J, leaving 7 bases between them. CDR3 length equals 13 residues. The germline CDR1 and CDR2 sequences are WSHSY and SAAADI. The CDR3 DNA follows: TGCGCCAGCAGTGAGAACAGGGACACTGAAGCTTTCTTT. Amino acid sequence: CASSENRDTEAFF.

The chain recombines TRBV20-1 with TRBJ1-1; no reliable D call. This CDR3 is 12 amino acids long. The ends were cut back, 3 bases at V and 9 bases at J, with 14 bases in the middle. Germline V CDR1 and CDR2: DFQATT, SNEGSKA (reference sequence). The CDR3 spells CSASLWWEQAFF. CDR3 in DNA: TGCAGTGCTAGTCTCTGGTGGGAGCAAGCTTTCTTT.

The V and J genes are TRBV5-6 and TRBJ2-2; 7 positions match TRBD2. V shed 0 bases, J shed 5 bases, and the junction held 1 base outside the gene matches. The CDR3 runs to 14 residues. Germline CDR1 SGHDT, CDR2 YYEEEE. The CDR3 here is CASSLGGGTGELFF. CDR3 bases: TGTGCCAGCAGCTTGGGCGGGGGTACCGGGGAGCTGTTTTTT.